The subject of this entry is one T cell receptor beta chain. The table came from immunoSEQ multiplex PCR; TCRdb's copy has only in-frame clones and leaves some out. The sample yields about 230,000 clones, 80% to 85% seen once. V lost 8 bases, J lost 4 bases, and 11 bases stayed unmatched. Germline V gene sequence: CDR1 SQVTM, CDR2 ANQGSEA. The CDR3 extends over 13 amino acids. The data derive from a study of blood T cell repertoires in COVID-19. Study at large: Acute and convalescent COVID-19 specimens originated in the United States, Italy and Spain. The cDNA or gDNA used as material had been derived from T cells, B-cell-depleted T cells, or PBMCs.

The V call is TRBV29-1, the J call TRBJ2-7; 7 bases fit TRBD1. The TCR comes from a man aged 40-49 years with acute or convalescent COVID-19. Material: peripheral blood. The CDR3: CSFSRGPSYEQYF. The CDR3 DNA sequence: TGCAGCTTTTCAAGGGGGCCGTCTTACGAGCAGTACTTC.